A single sample gave rise to the 20 T cell receptor beta chains below, sequenced in a study of blood T cell repertoires in COVID-19 (dated by TCRdb to the early 2020s). The method was the immunoSEQ multiplex PCR assay. The table was pulled from immuneACCESS by TCRdb, which kept in-frame rearrangements only. Such tables lose some clones; where checked, under half of the loss comes from unresolved V genes, and the rest has no known cause. This sample lists roughly 48,000 clones; approximately 80% were detected once. The ten largest clones capture around 19% of the sample. Sequenced input: peripheral blood. The receptors were gathered from a human donor with active or convalescent COVID-19. The donor label of this sample is uncertain.

The chain carries TRBV2 and TRBJ2-6, with TRBD1 matching over 11 bases. The CDR3 is 16 amino acids. Germline V CDR1 and CDR2: SNHLY, FYNNEI. V shed 5 bases and J 4 bases; nucleotides not matched to a gene: 4. CDR3 bases: TGTGCCAGCAGTAGGGACAGGGGGACAGGGGCCAACGTCCTGACTTTC. Its protein is CASSRDRGTGANVLTF.

The V gene is TRBV3-1 (or the pseudogene TRBV3-2), the J gene TRBJ1-2; D is perhaps TRBD1 (6 bases). The CDR3 is made up of 15 amino acids. The V end was cut by 4 bases, the J end by 5 bases, with 17 bases between. Germline CDR1 and CDR2: LGHDT and YNNKEL (reference sequence). The CDR3 here is CASSRTGFERYGYTF. The CDR3 DNA reads TGTGCCAGCAGCCGAACAGGGTTCGAAAGATATGGCTACACCTTC.

This clone showed up many times. This chain links TRBV3-1 (or the pseudogene TRBV3-2) with TRBJ2-1; TRBD1 is a possible D gene (5 bases). CDR3 size: 12 residues. The V gene lost 1 base and the J gene lost 8 bases, with 6 bases spanning the gap. Per germline, CDR1 LGHDT and CDR2 YNNKEL (reference sequence). The CDR3 DNA reads as TGTGCCAGCAGCCAAGCAGGGTATGAGCAGTTCTTC. This translates into CASSQAGYEQFF.

This clone was detected once. V usage is TRBV3-1 (or the pseudogene TRBV3-2) and J usage is TRBJ1-4, with TRBD1 identical over 7 bases. The CDR3 contains 15 residues. Trimming cost V 2 bases and J 3 bases; bases outside gene matches: 3. Germline V gene data show CDR1 as LGHDT and CDR2 as YNNKEL (reference sequence). The CDR3 is CASSQRGTANEKLFF. The CDR3 DNA reads TGTGCCAGCAGCCAAAGGGGGACAGCTAATGAAAAACTGTTTTTT.

This chain links TRBV19 with TRBJ2-3, with 9 bases that match TRBD2. V shed 8 bases, J shed 4 bases, and the junction held 7 bases outside the gene matches. CDR1 is LNHDA and CDR2 is SQIVND in the germline V gene (reference sequence). CDR3 length: 14 residues. The CDR3 nucleotides are TGTGCCAGTTCCTCAGCGGGGGGCCCAGATACGCAGTATTTT. Its protein is CASSSAGGPDTQYF.

J is TRBJ2-3 and V is TRBV9; D is perhaps TRBD1 (5 bases). CDR1 is SGDLS and CDR2 is YYNGEE in the germline V gene. V dropped 3 bases and J dropped 6 bases, with 17 bases sitting between them. This CDR3 has 15 amino acids. The CDR3 DNA sequence: TGTGCCAGCAGCGCCGCTGGGGCCCCGACGGATACGCAGTATTTT. Translated, it gives CASSAAGAPTDTQYF.

V usage is TRBV4-2 and J usage is TRBJ2-1; 14 nucleotides match TRBD2. Looked up from germline, CDR1 is LGHNA and CDR2 is YNFKEQ. The CDR3 is 18 residues long. J lost 5 bases, V lost 2 bases, and 8 bases had no gene match. The CDR3 spells CASSQPRLAGGVNNEQFF. The CDR3 region has the DNA TGTGCCAGCAGCCAACCCCGACTAGCGGGAGGGGTAAACAATGAGCAGTTCTTC.

V is TRBV19 and J is TRBJ2-5; 7 bases map to TRBD1. The germline V gene has CDR1 LNHDA and CDR2 SQIVND (reference sequence). The junction had 11 bases not matched to a gene; V was cut back by 10 bases and J by 3 bases. There are 14 residues in the CDR3. The CDR3 bases are TGTGCCACCGCCAGGAGACAGGGAAAAGAGACCCAGTACTTC. Amino acids: CATARRQGKETQYF.

This clone was detected many times. J is TRBJ1-6 and V is TRBV3-1 (or the pseudogene TRBV3-2), with 7 nucleotides matching TRBD1. After removal of 5 bases from V and 9 bases from J, the junction contained 4 bases not matched to a gene. Per the germline V gene, CDR1 is LGHDT and CDR2 is YNNKEL (reference sequence). The CDR3 is made up of 13 amino acids. DNA of the CDR3: TGTGCCAGCAGCAACAGGGGCGGTTCACCCCTCCACTTT. It translates to CASSNRGGSPLHF.

The chain uses TRBV6-4 and TRBJ2-1; 13 bases are a match to TRBD2. This CDR3 is built from 15 residues. The V gene end was trimmed by 6 bases and the J gene end by 8 bases; junction bases not matched to a gene: 7. The germline V gene has CDR1 MRHNA and CDR2 SNTAGT. The CDR3 is CASSKTSGRQDEQFF. The CDR3 DNA reads as TGTGCCAGCAGCAAGACTAGCGGGAGGCAAGATGAGCAGTTCTTC.

This clone was seen more than once but under ten times. This chain connects TRBV5-1 to TRBJ2-1; weak D call: TRBD1 (6 bases). Germline CDR1 reads SGHRS; CDR2 reads YFSETQ. This CDR3 spans 16 amino acids. V shed 0 bases and J shed 4 bases, with 14 bases lying between them. The CDR3 nucleotides are TGCGCCAGCAGCTTGGGTCAGGGGACCCCTTACAATGAGCAGTTCTTC. It specifies CASSLGQGTPYNEQFF.

The J gene is TRBJ1-6, the V gene TRBV2; TRBD1 is a possible D gene (5 bases). The CDR3 extends over 13 amino acids. Germline CDR1 is SNHLY and CDR2 is FYNNEI. Trimming pared 6 bases from V and 7 bases from J, leaving 10 bases between. The CDR3 here is CASRSKGNSPLHF. CDR3 DNA sequence: TGTGCCAGCAGGTCGAAGGGGAATTCACCCCTCCACTTT.

J is TRBJ2-1 and V is TRBV10-3; tentative D call: TRBD1 (6 bases). The CDR3 runs to 14 residues. Germline CDR1 is ENHRY and CDR2 is SYGVKD. V lost 11 bases and J 5 bases, leaving 19 bases between the germline ends. The CDR3 sequence: CASWEGTLHNEQFF. The DNA of the CDR3 is TGTGCCTCCTGGGAAGGGACACTACACAATGAGCAGTTCTTC.

The rearrangement links TRBV5-1 to TRBJ1-2; tentatively, D is TRBD1 (6 bases). CDR3 length: 14 amino acids. Germline CDR1 is SGHRS and CDR2 is YFSETQ. Deletions cut 1 base from V and 3 bases from J, with 10 bases between. The CDR3 spells CASSLLPGDYGYTF. CDR3 coding DNA: TGCGCCAGCAGCTTGTTACCAGGGGACTATGGCTACACCTTC.

The gene calls are TRBV19 and TRBJ2-2; the match to TRBD2 covers 8 bases. This CDR3 spans 14 amino acids. The germline V gene has CDR1 LNHDA and CDR2 SQIVND (reference sequence). The trim removed 3 bases at V and 8 bases at J, leaving 5 bases unmatched. This CDR3 is CASSMATSGGELFF. In DNA, the CDR3 is TGTGCCAGTAGTATGGCCACTAGCGGTGGGGAGCTGTTTTTT.

The V gene is TRBV30, the J gene TRBJ2-7, with 7 bases matching TRBD1. V lost 0 bases and J lost 6; bases outside the gene matches: 5. Germline V gives CDR1 GTSNPN, CDR2 SVGIG (reference sequence). This CDR3 spans 13 amino acids. The CDR3 protein is CAWSVTGLGEQYF. CDR3 bases: TGTGCCTGGAGTGTGACAGGGTTGGGCGAGCAGTACTTC.

The chain is built from TRBV24-1 and TRBJ1-5; weak D call: TRBD1 (6 bases). The V gene lost 4 bases and the J gene lost 3 bases, with 9 bases spanning the gap. Germline assignment: CDR1 KGHDR and CDR2 SFDVKD. The CDR3 extends over 14 amino acids. This CDR3 is CATSDGGHNQPQHF. CDR3 nucleotides: TGTGCCACCAGTGACGGGGGGCACAATCAGCCCCAGCATTTT.

CDR3 region: CAWSGSGTKYEQYF. The CDR3 coding sequence is TGTGCCTGGAGTGGGTCAGGGACAAAGTACGAGCAGTACTTC. This sequence joins TRBV30 and TRBJ2-7; maybe TRBD1 (6 bases). Trimming pared 1 base from V and 4 bases from J, leaving 14 bases between. This CDR3 contains 14 residues. The germline V gene has CDR1 GTSNPN and CDR2 SVGIG (reference sequence).

The V and J genes are TRBV28 and TRBJ1-5, with D possibly TRBD1 on 5 matching bases. Germline V gene data show CDR1 as MDHEN and CDR2 as SYDVKM. V was cut by 11 bases and J by 7 bases, with 18 bases left in between. This CDR3 is 13 amino acids long. The CDR3 region is CALQAGGAQPQHF. CDR3 nucleotide sequence: TGTGCCCTACAGGCGGGCGGGGCGCAGCCCCAGCATTTT.

The rearrangement links TRBV5-1 to TRBJ2-3, with 11 bases aligning to TRBD2. CDR1 SGHRS and CDR2 YFSETQ come from the germline V gene. This CDR3 is 15 amino acids long. V shed 5 bases and J 5 bases; nucleotides not matched to a gene: 7. The CDR3 here is CASRTSGSGGDTQYF. The CDR3 coding sequence is TGCGCCAGCAGAACTAGCGGGAGCGGTGGAGATACGCAGTATTTT.